This is a list of T cell receptor beta chains from one sample in a study of T cells in Graves' hyperthyroidism and ophthalmopathy. From the multiplex PCR reads, TCRdb called clonotypes with MiXCR, one entry per CDR3 protein. The profile shows 330,000 or so distinct CDR3 sequences, roughly 19% of them singletons. Sequenced: blood. The origin of the receptors is a man between 50 and 59 years old with Graves' ophthalmopathy. CDR3s leave out the opening cysteine and the closing phenylalanine or tryptophan.

v_call	cdr3_aa
TRBV3-1	ASSQIFGNEQF
TRBV13	ASSLGRMSEQF
TRBV12-5	ASGLKGGSYNEQF
TRBV7-9	ASSLTRTSTDTQY
TRBV6-1	ASSQGTATSGSTGELF
TRBV7-2	ASSLGFGEQY
TRBV20-1	SLAIQETQY
TRBV7-9	ASTLGASRRETQY
TRBV29-1	SVEPGGGGQY
TRBV28	ASGLGIETQY
TRBV18	ASSPTGATNQPQH
TRBV28	ASTLLRGGDGYT